This entry lists 14 T cell receptor beta chains sequenced from one sample in a study of T-cell memory formation after mild COVID-19. In TCRdb, the 5' RACE reads were re-called with MiXCR into one record per CDR3 protein. The sample lists hundreds of thousands of distinct CDR3 sequences, about a fifth occurring once. The sample comprised PBMCs or a T cell subset sorted from them (not recorded which). The source of these receptors is an adult woman who had mild COVID-19 (a few samples of this study predate the infection). Cell type and time point are not known.

This clonotype has just a few counts. This sequence joins TRBV9 and TRBJ2-7, with D possibly called TRBD1 or TRBD2 (5 bases each). This CDR3 is 14 amino acids long. CDR1 is SGDLS, CDR2 YYNGEE, per germline. The CDR3 coding sequence is TGTGCGTCGAGCGAGAGGGGTGGCTCCTACGAGCAGTACTTC. It is translated as CASSERGGSYEQYF.

This clonotype was counted only a few times. The gene calls are TRBV4-1 and TRBJ1-4; TRBD1 aligns across 7 bases. Germline-derived CDR1 and CDR2 are MGHRA and YSYEKL. CDR3 size: 14 residues. The trim removed 0 bases at V and 7 bases at J, leaving 2 bases unmatched. The CDR3 DNA is TGCGCCAGCAGCCAAGATGACAGGGCTGAAAAACTGTTTTTT. Amino acids: CASSQDDRAEKLFF.

V usage is TRBV24-1 and J usage is TRBJ1-5, with no clear D. V was cut by 0 bases and J by 4 bases, with 12 bases left in between. The length of the CDR3 is 16 residues. The germline CDR1 and CDR2 sequences are KGHDR and SFDVKD. CDR3 loop: CATSDLHSVDNQPQHF. The CDR3 DNA reads TGTGCCACCAGTGATTTGCATAGCGTGGATAATCAGCCCCAGCATTTT.

This clonotype was detected a few times. This sequence joins TRBV4-2 and TRBJ2-7; D gene uncertain. The CDR3 length is 13 residues. CDR1 LGHNA and CDR2 YNFKEQ come from the germline V gene. The ends were cut back, 1 base at V and 4 bases at J, with 8 bases in the middle. The CDR3 coding sequence is TGTGCCAGCAGCCAAGTTGGGATTTACGAGCAGTACTTC. Amino acid sequence: CASSQVGIYEQYF.

The rearrangement joins TRBV24-1 to TRBJ2-3; 11 positions agree with TRBD2. Trimming cost V 6 bases and J 5 bases; bases outside gene matches: 9. The germline V gene encodes CDR1 KGHDR and CDR2 SFDVKD. CDR3 length: 16 residues. The CDR3 reads CATSFSGGASGDTQYF. The CDR3 DNA sequence: TGTGCCACCAGTTTTAGCGGGGGGGCCTCAGGAGATACGCAGTATTTT.

This clonotype turned up a few times. The chain recombines TRBV6-6 with TRBJ2-7; possible D gene TRBD2, 7 bases. CDR1 and CDR2 (germline): MNHNY, SVGAGI (reference sequence). The ends were cut back, 0 bases at V and 3 bases at J, with 12 bases in the middle. CDR3 size: 15 residues. Here the CDR3 DNA reads TGTGCCAGCAGTTACTCGAGGGGGGGCGACTACGAGCAGTACTTC. Protein: CASSYSRGGDYEQYF.

The chain combines TRBV29-1 with TRBJ2-7; D may be TRBD1 (6 bases). V was clipped by 4 bases and J by 3 bases, with 10 bases between them. There are 12 residues in the CDR3. The V gene's germline CDR1 is SQVTM and CDR2 ANQGSEA. The CDR3 reads CSVAQGNYEQYF. In DNA, the CDR3 is TGCAGCGTTGCCCAGGGGAACTACGAGCAGTACTTC.

The chain couples TRBV10-3 to TRBJ1-1; D is undetermined. Germline CDR1 ENHRY, CDR2 SYGVKD. This CDR3 comprises 11 residues. With 1 base removed from V and 8 bases from J, the gap between germline ends came to 5 bases. CDR3 nucleotides: TGTGCCATCAGTGAGTACAAGGAAGCTTTCTTT. It encodes CAISEYKEAFF.

The chain employs TRBV9 and TRBJ1-5, with D maybe TRBD1 (5 bases). Trimming cost V 3 bases and J 11 bases, with 15 bases left between them. Germline assignment: CDR1 SGDLS and CDR2 YYNGEE. CDR3 length equals 13 residues. The CDR3: CASSDTPAGAQHF. CDR3 nucleotides: TGTGCCAGCAGCGATACCCCGGCGGGGGCCCAGCATTTT.

This clonotype was seen a handful of times. The rearrangement uses TRBV9 and TRBJ2-7; 8 positions agree with TRBD2. This CDR3 is 18 amino acids long. Germline CDR1 is SGDLS and CDR2 is YYNGEE. V lost 0 bases and J lost 4; bases outside the gene matches: 15. The CDR3 coding sequence is TGTGCCAGCAGCGTAGGAGAGAGGGCGGGAGGCCCGCTTTACGAGCAGTACTTC. It specifies CASSVGERAGGPLYEQYF. Combining the CDR3 with reference TRBV9 and TRBJ2-7 gives the whole variable domain DSGVTQTPKHLITATGQRVTLRCSPRSGDLSVYWYQQSLDQGLQFLIQYYNGEERAKGNILERFSAQQFPDLHSELNLSSLELGDSALYFCASSVGERAGGPLYEQYFGPGTRLTVT.

This clonotype was recorded many times. CDR3 in DNA: TGTGCCAGCAGCTTCAAGGACAGGCAAAATTCTGGAAACACCATATATTTT. This translates into CASSFKDRQNSGNTIYF. The chain joins TRBV5-6 to TRBJ1-3; the match to TRBD1 covers 7 bases. V dropped 2 bases and J dropped 1; count of bases not matched to a gene: 9. This CDR3 has 17 amino acids. CDR1 and CDR2 from the germline V gene are SGHDT and YYEEEE.

The V gene is TRBV7-8, the J gene TRBJ1-5, with D perhaps TRBD1 (5 bases). Trimming took off 2 bases at V and 1 base at J, with 9 bases between the two ends. The CDR3 loop spans 15 amino acids. CDR1 is SGHVS and CDR2 is FQNEAQ in the germline V gene. The CDR3 region is CASSLNGQSNQPQHF. The CDR3 DNA sequence: TGTGCCAGCAGCTTAAATGGACAAAGCAATCAGCCCCAGCATTTT.

This clonotype was observed a few times. The chain recombines TRBV6-5 with TRBJ2-5; no firm D call. The CDR3 loop spans 13 amino acids. Per the germline V gene, CDR1 is MNHEY and CDR2 is SVGAGI. Between the trimmed V and J ends, which lost 0 bases and 3 bases, there was a span of 5 bases. This chain's CDR3 is CASSYSSEETQYF. The CDR3 DNA reads TGTGCCAGCAGTTACTCGAGTGAAGAGACCCAGTACTTC.

This clonotype was counted a few times. The chain carries TRBV24-1 and TRBJ2-2, with D possibly matching TRBD1 (6 bases). CDR1 is KGHDR, CDR2 SFDVKD, per germline. This CDR3 contains 13 residues. The germline V and J ends were trimmed by 4 bases and 7 bases, with 9 bases remaining between them. The CDR3 spells CATSDPTGGELFF. Here the CDR3 DNA reads TGTGCCACCAGTGACCCGACAGGCGGGGAGCTGTTTTTT.